This T cell receptor beta chain was obtained from a study of PD-1 blockade in classical Hodgkin lymphoma. Study-wide points: There was a significant rise in CD4+ TCR diversity by C4D1, with no such rise for CD8+. Newly diagnosed patients reportedly had lower baseline TCR diversity than healthy donors. Exclusion was the outcome for patients who began nivolumab under 1 year after ASCT. Similar baseline diversity was found in complete responders and newly diagnosed patients.

On this clone: Its antigen is not identified.

Sequencing used immunoSEQ multiplex PCR; TCRdb keeps in-frame clones, though not all of them. The sample yields around 13,000 clones, roughly 80% seen once. V was trimmed by 3 bases and J by 6 bases, leaving 8 bases between them. Germline V CDR1 and CDR2: MDHEN, SYDVKM. The CDR3 spans 12 residues. Specified time point: cycle 4 day 1 (C4D1), after more than five weeks of nivolumab. No patient escaped relapse after autologous stem cell transplantation, and brentuximab vedotin exposure varied. The V gene is TRBV28, the J gene TRBJ1-1; unclear D gene. This receptor was taken from a human donor with classical Hodgkin lymphoma. The source material was peripheral blood mononuclear cells (PBMCs), sampled before the fourth cycle of nivolumab. The CDR3 coding sequence is TGTGCCAGCAGTTTCCAGCCCGCTGAAGCTTTCTTT. Protein sequence: CASSFQPAEAFF.